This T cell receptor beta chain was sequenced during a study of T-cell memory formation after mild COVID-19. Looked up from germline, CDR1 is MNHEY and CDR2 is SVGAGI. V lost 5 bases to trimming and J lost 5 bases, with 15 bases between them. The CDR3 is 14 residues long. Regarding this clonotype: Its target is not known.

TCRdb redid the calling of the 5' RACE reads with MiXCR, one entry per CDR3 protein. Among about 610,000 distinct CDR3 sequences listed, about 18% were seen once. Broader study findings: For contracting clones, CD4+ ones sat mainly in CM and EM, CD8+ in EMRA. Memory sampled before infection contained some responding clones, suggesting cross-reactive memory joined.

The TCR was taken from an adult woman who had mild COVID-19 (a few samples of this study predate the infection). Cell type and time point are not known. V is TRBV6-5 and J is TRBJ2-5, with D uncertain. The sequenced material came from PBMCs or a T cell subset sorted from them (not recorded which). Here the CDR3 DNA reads TGTGCCAGCAGTGGTCTATCCCCCCGGGAGACCCAGTACTTC. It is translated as CASSGLSPRETQYF.